The source of this TCR beta chain is a study of CD8 T cells in ankylosing spondylitis. Study conclusions and caveats: Earlier studies detected some motif variants in reactive arthritis synovial fluid and blood. Seemingly characteristic of ankylosing spondylitis blood was a TCR beta motif consisting of roughly 8 highly homologous variants. Peripheral blood held disease-linked clones only at relatively low frequency, and these were CD8+. Reportedly, matched ankylosing spondylitis synovial fluid was significantly enriched for disease-linked clones.

As concerns this clonotype: Its specificity is unknown.

TCRdb called the 5' RACE reads again in MiXCR, with one record for every CDR3 protein. The sample contains about 700,000 distinct CDR3 sequences, about 20% of which appear only once. J lost 5 bases, V lost 3 bases, and 9 bases had no gene match. The CDR3 is 16 residues long. Germline assignment: CDR1 SGHNT and CDR2 YYREEE (reference sequence). This chain uses TRBV5-4 with TRBJ2-3; 10 bases align to TRBD2. This sequence originates from a male donor with ankylosing spondylitis. Sample: blood, either unsorted or a sorted T cell fraction (not recorded which). The CDR3 region is CASSSSSGGWGDTQYF. The CDR3 DNA reads TGTGCCAGCAGCTCATCTAGCGGGGGCTGGGGAGATACGCAGTATTTT.